This T cell receptor beta chain was captured by sequencing in a study of T-cell reconstitution after alpha-beta-depleted transplantation in children. Study-wide results and limits: Among T cells one year after transplant, newly produced cells accounted for most counts and diversity. Some patients' high day-60 TCRbeta diversity was traced to surviving recipient T cells and thymic progenitors. As was reported, about two months after transplant, alpha-beta T cells came from several hundred expanded graft clones.

This clonotype was seen ten or more times. What it binds is not known. The authors prepared the TCRbeta library with unique molecular identifiers. TCRdb reprocessed the PCR reads with MiXCR, giving one entry per CDR3 protein. The sample has approximately 980,000 distinct CDR3 sequences; around 30% are singletons. V shed 7 bases, J shed 1 base, and the junction held 3 bases outside the gene matches. The CDR3 loop spans 14 amino acids. Sample: PBMCs, mostly from graft donor cells, taken 360 days after TCRalphabeta/CD19-depleted stem cell transplant. The receptor's source is a boy in the first two years of life who had a stem cell transplant for SCID, so the T cells may come from the graft donor. This chain uses TRBV12-3 or TRBV12-4 with TRBJ1-1; 10 bases map to TRBD1. CDR3 coding DNA: TGTGCCAGCACCCGGGACAGGGGGAACACTGAAGCTTTCTTT. This encodes CASTRDRGNTEAFF.